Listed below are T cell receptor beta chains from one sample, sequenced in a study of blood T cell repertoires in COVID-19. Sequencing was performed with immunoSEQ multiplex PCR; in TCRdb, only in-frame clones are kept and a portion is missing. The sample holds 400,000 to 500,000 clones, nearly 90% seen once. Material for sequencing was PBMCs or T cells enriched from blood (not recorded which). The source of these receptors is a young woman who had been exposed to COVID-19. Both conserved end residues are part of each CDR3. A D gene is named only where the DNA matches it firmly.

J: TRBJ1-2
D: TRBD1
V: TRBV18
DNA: TGTGCCAGCTCACGCCCGGACAGGGGGCATCTAGGCTACACCTTC
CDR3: CASSRPDRGHLGYTF

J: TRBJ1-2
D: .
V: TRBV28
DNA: TGTGCCAGCAGTTGGCAGAACTATGGCTACACCTTC
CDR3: CASSWQNYGYTF

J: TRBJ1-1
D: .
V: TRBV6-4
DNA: TGTGCCACCTCACAGGGTTCGAACACTGAAGCTTTCTTT
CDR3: CATSQGSNTEAFF

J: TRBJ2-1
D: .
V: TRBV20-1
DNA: TGCAGTGCTGGGGGACTTAATGAGCAGTTCTTC
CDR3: CSAGGLNEQFF

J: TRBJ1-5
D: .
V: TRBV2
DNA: TGTGCCAGCAAGAGGGGGGGATATAGCAATCAGCCCCAGCATTTT
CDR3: CASKRGGYSNQPQHF

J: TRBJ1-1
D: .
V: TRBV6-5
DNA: TGTGCCAGCAGTTTTCCAGGCGCTGAAGCTTTCTTT
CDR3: CASSFPGAEAFF

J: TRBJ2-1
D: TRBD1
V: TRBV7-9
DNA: TGTGCCAGCAGCTTAGTATATGGGACAGGGTACAATGAGCAGTTCTTC
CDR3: CASSLVYGTGYNEQFF

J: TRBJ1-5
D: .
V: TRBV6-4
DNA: TGTGCCAGCAGATCGGGACTACAGACTTATAGCAATCAGCCCCAGCATTTT
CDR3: CASRSGLQTYSNQPQHF

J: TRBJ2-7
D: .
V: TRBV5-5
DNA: TGTGCCAGCAGCTCTAAGGGACACACGTCTCACGAGCAGTACTTC
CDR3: CASSSKGHTSHEQYF

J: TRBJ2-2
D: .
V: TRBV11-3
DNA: TGTGCCAGCACCAACGGCAGGGGCGAGGACACCGGGGAGCTGTTTTTT
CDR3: CASTNGRGEDTGELFF

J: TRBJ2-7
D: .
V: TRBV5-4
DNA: TGTGCCAGCAGCTTGGAAGGGGGGGACTACGAGCAGTACTTC
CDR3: CASSLEGGDYEQYF

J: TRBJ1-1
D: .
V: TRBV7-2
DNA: TGTGCCAGCAGCTTAGTCCAGGGGAGGGCATCTGAAGCTTTCTTT
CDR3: CASSLVQGRASEAFF

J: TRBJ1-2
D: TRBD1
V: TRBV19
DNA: TGTGCCAGTAGTACAACCGGGACAGCCTATGGCTACACCTTC
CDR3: CASSTTGTAYGYTF

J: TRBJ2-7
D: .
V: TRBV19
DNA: TGTGCCAGTAGTCCTATGTATGAGGAGTGGGTCTACGAGCAGTACTTC
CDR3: CASSPMYEEWVYEQYF

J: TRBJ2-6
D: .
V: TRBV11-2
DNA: TGTGCCAGCAGCTCCGAGGGCTCTGGGGCCAACGTCCTGACTTTC
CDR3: CASSSEGSGANVLTF

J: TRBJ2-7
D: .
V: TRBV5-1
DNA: TGCGCCAGCAGCCCTGCTACTCAGGACTACGAGCAGTACTTC
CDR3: CASSPATQDYEQYF

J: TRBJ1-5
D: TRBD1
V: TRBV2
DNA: TGTGCCAGCAGTGAAGGGACAGGGTATAGCAATCAGCCCCAGCATTTT
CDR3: CASSEGTGYSNQPQHF

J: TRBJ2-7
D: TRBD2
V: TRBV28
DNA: TGTGCCAGCAGCGCTGGACTAGGGGTCTCCTACGAGCAGTACTTC
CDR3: CASSAGLGVSYEQYF

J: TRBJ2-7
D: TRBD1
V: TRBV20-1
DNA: TGCAGTGCTAGTGGGGACAGGAAGTCCACCTACGAGCAGTACTTC
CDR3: CSASGDRKSTYEQYF

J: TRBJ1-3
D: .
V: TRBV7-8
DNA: TGTGCCAGCAGCTCGCCGGGGGGGGGCACTGGAAACACCATATATTTT
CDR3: CASSSPGGGTGNTIYF